The 26 T cell receptor beta chains listed next were all sequenced from one sample in a study of shared clonotypes between healthy human individuals. Produced via immunoSEQ multiplex PCR; TCRdb's table is partial and in-frame only. Among about 500,000 clones, roughly three quarters were seen once, and the ten largest hold 12%. Source material: PBMCs. The origin of the receptors is a woman aged 40 to 49 in good health. Some clones in this sample may be carry-over from other donors' samples.

This clone was detected only a few times. The chain couples TRBV14 to TRBJ2-4, with 7 nucleotides matching TRBD1. The V and J ends lost 8 bases and 1 base, in that order; junction bases with no gene match: 11. CDR1 and CDR2 from the germline V gene are SGHDN and FVKESK. The CDR3 is made up of 16 amino acids. CDR3 region: CASAQTTGLAKNIQYF. CDR3 bases: TGTGCCAGCGCGCAAACGACAGGGTTGGCCAAAAACATTCAGTACTTC.

This sequence joins TRBV6-5 and TRBJ1-2; the D is unclear. The CDR3 runs to 11 residues. The V end lost 6 bases, the J end lost 3 bases, and 5 bases lay between the germline ends. CDR1 and CDR2 from the germline V gene are MNHEY and SVGAGI. CDR3 in amino acids: CASRKDYGYTF. DNA for the CDR3: TGTGCCAGCAGGAAGGACTATGGCTACACCTTC.

The chain joins TRBV19 to TRBJ2-7; 12 positions match TRBD2. The CDR3 is 13 amino acids. Germline CDR1 and CDR2: LNHDA and SQIVND (reference sequence). Trimming took 9 bases from V and 7 from J; bases not matched to a gene: 7. CDR3 nucleotides: TGTGCCAGCTCGACTAGCGGGAGTAGAGAGCAGTACTTC. This codes for CASSTSGSREQYF.

The chain links TRBV29-1 to TRBJ1-1; 8 bases are shared with TRBD1. This CDR3 is 13 amino acids long. Germline values: CDR1 SQVTM, CDR2 ANQGSEA. V was clipped by 1 base and J by 4 bases; unmatched bases: 2. DNA of the CDR3: TGCAGCGTTGAAGGGACAGGGCTCACTGAAGCTTTCTTT. Translating gives CSVEGTGLTEAFF.

The chain joins TRBV19 to TRBJ1-1, with D uncertain. The CDR3 length is 13 residues. With 2 bases removed from V and 4 bases from J, the gap between germline ends came to 8 bases. Germline CDR1 and CDR2: LNHDA and SQIVND (reference sequence). The CDR3 here is CASSIRVSTEAFF. DNA of the CDR3: TGTGCCAGTAGTATACGGGTTAGCACTGAAGCTTTCTTT.

The V gene is TRBV6-5, the J gene TRBJ2-1; D gene uncertain. The CDR3 is made up of 13 amino acids. Trimming pared 4 bases from V and 7 bases from J, leaving 11 bases between. CDR1 is MNHEY and CDR2 is SVGAGI in the germline V gene. CDR3 DNA: TGTGCCAGCAGTTCCCCCTATTTGAATGAGCAGTTCTTC. This codes for CASSSPYLNEQFF.

A remark on this clone: A much more abundant neighbour one base away suggests this may be a read error. This CDR3 is also generated by other DNA sequences in the sample. The V call is TRBV27, the J call TRBJ1-2, with 8 nucleotides matching TRBD1. The CDR3 is made up of 13 amino acids. Looked up from germline, CDR1 is MNHEY and CDR2 is SMNVEV (reference sequence). DNA for the CDR3: TGCGCCAGCAGGTTATCAGGGGGCGATGGCTACACCTTC. Translated, it gives CASRLSGGDGYTF.

The V gene is TRBV9, the J gene TRBJ1-2, with a weak D call TRBD1 (5 bases). CDR3 length: 15 residues. CDR1 SGDLS and CDR2 YYNGEE come from the germline V gene. V lost 4 bases to trimming and J lost 5 bases, with 18 bases between them. CDR3 sequence (DNA): TGTGCCAGCAGCCCCGGGGGGAATTCTCTTTATGGCTACACCTTC. Its translation: CASSPGGNSLYGYTF.

With regard to this clone: Other nucleotide sequences from this sample produce the same CDR3. As DNA, the CDR3 is TGTGCCAGCTCCCCGGGGACAGCACAAGAGACCCAGTACTTC. As protein: CASSPGTAQETQYF. V usage is TRBV18 and J usage is TRBJ2-5, with 7 bases that match TRBD1. Germline-derived CDR1 and CDR2 are KGHSH and LQKENI. This CDR3 has 14 amino acids. V was pared by 6 bases and J by 2 bases, with 6 bases of the junction left unmatched.

The V gene is TRBV30, the J gene TRBJ2-7, with D tentatively TRBD1 (6 bases). Per the germline V gene, CDR1 is GTSNPN and CDR2 is SVGIG (reference sequence). V was clipped by 2 bases and J by 9 bases, with 17 bases between them. The CDR3 sequence is 13 residues long. DNA of the CDR3: TGTGCCTGGAGTAGGGTGGGGGCAGGGGTGCAGTACTTC. Amino acids: CAWSRVGAGVQYF.

This clone has only a few counts. The chain employs TRBV18 and TRBJ2-5, with 9 bases that match TRBD1. Germline CDR1 and CDR2: KGHSH and LQKENI. CDR3 length: 15 amino acids. Losses at the gene ends were 5 bases for V and 3 bases for J; bases not matched to a gene: 7. For the CDR3, the DNA is TGTGCCAGCTCAACCCGGGACAGGGTAAAAGAGACCCAGTACTTC. This sequence encodes CASSTRDRVKETQYF.

The chain employs TRBV6-5 and TRBJ2-6; D call uncertain. The CDR3 is made up of 16 amino acids. V was pared by 0 bases and J by 4 bases, with 10 bases between. Per germline, CDR1 MNHEY and CDR2 SVGAGI. CDR3 sequence (DNA): TGTGCCAGCAGTTACTCGGATGCGGTCGGGGCCAACGTCCTGACTTTC. Translating gives CASSYSDAVGANVLTF.

The V call is TRBV7-3, the J call TRBJ1-1, with D possibly matching TRBD1 (6 bases). V gave up 5 bases and J gave up 3 bases, with 13 bases separating them. The CDR3 is made up of 14 amino acids. Looked up from germline, CDR1 is SGHTA and CDR2 is FQGTGA. Here the CDR3 reads CASSVQGWDTEAFF. CDR3 bases: TGTGCCAGCAGCGTACAGGGATGGGACACTGAAGCTTTCTTT.

About this clone: Other nucleotide sequences from this sample produce the same CDR3. The chain recombines TRBV2 with TRBJ1-4, with D maybe TRBD1 (6 bases). V was trimmed by 3 bases and J by 7 bases, leaving 12 bases between them. The CDR3 has 14 residues. The germline V gene has CDR1 SNHLY and CDR2 FYNNEI. Here the CDR3 DNA reads TGTGCCAGCAGTGATAGGGGGAGAATTGAAAAACTGTTTTTT. This gives the protein CASSDRGRIEKLFF.

The chain links TRBV28 to TRBJ1-5; D is possibly TRBD1 (5 bases). The germline gives CDR1 MDHEN, CDR2 SYDVKM. V was cut by 6 bases and J by 0 bases, with 12 bases left in between. The CDR3 spans 15 residues. The DNA of the CDR3 is TGTGCCAGCAGGAAAACAGGTTTTAGCAATCAGCCCCAGCATTTT. This encodes CASRKTGFSNQPQHF. Filled out from reference TRBV28 and TRBJ1-5, the complete variable domain reads DVKVTQSSRYLVKRTGEKVFLECVQDMDHENMFWYRQDPGLGLRLIYFSYDVKMKEKGDIPEGYSVSREKKERFSLILESASTNQTSMYLCASRKTGFSNQPQHFGDGTRLSIL.

The rearrangement joins TRBV14 to TRBJ2-7; D may be TRBD1 (6 bases). Trimming pared 4 bases from V and 3 bases from J, leaving 16 bases between. Germline V CDR1 and CDR2: SGHDN, FVKESK. The CDR3 covers 15 residues. CDR3 residues: CASSPERARGYEQYF. DNA of the CDR3: TGTGCCAGCAGCCCAGAGAGGGCCAGGGGCTACGAGCAGTACTTC.

The table lists this clone with many counts. The gene calls are TRBV7-9 and TRBJ2-7; 8 bases fit TRBD1. V lost 0 bases, J lost 3 bases, and 4 bases stayed unmatched. Per germline, CDR1 SEHNR and CDR2 FQNEAQ (reference sequence). The CDR3 has 15 amino acids. For the CDR3, the DNA is TGTGCCAGCAGCTTAGCGCTCGGGACAGGCTACGAGCAGTACTTC. This sequence encodes CASSLALGTGYEQYF.

A remark on this clone: With only one base between it and a far larger clone, this is likely a read error. The rearrangement links TRBV5-1 to TRBJ2-5; tentative D call: TRBD1 (6 bases). Germline CDR1 is SGHRS and CDR2 is YFSETQ. This CDR3 region has 12 residues. Trimming cost V 5 bases and J 11 bases, with 16 bases left between them. The CDR3 nucleotides read TGCGCCAGCAGTTCACAGGGATGGTGGCAGTACTTC. It translates to CASSSQGWWQYF.

The rearrangement joins TRBV27 to TRBJ2-5; D is undetermined. This CDR3 contains 14 residues. V lost 2 bases and J lost 1, with 8 bases in between. Germline assignment: CDR1 MNHEY and CDR2 SMNVEV (reference sequence). The DNA for the CDR3 is TGTGCCAGCAGTTTACGGCCGAGCCAAGAGACCCAGTACTTC. Protein sequence: CASSLRPSQETQYF.

This clone was observed a few times. The rearrangement joins TRBV29-1 to TRBJ1-5, with D unresolved. The germline CDR1 and CDR2 sequences are SQVTM and ANQGSEA. V shed 7 bases and J shed 2 bases, with 21 bases lying between them. This CDR3 contains 16 residues. This CDR3 is CSAGGCVVGRNQPQHF. The CDR3 region has the DNA TGCAGCGCCGGTGGTTGTGTGGTAGGGCGCAATCAGCCCCAGCATTTT.

This clone was counted between two and nine times. The chain combines TRBV9 with TRBJ1-1; weak D call: TRBD1 (6 bases). The CDR3 loop spans 13 amino acids. The germline V gene encodes CDR1 SGDLS and CDR2 YYNGEE. The ends were cut back, 4 bases at V and 3 bases at J, with 10 bases in the middle. CDR3 amino acids: CASSLWTDTEAFF. CDR3 DNA sequence: TGTGCCAGCAGCCTATGGACAGACACTGAAGCTTTCTTT. The full variable domain, rest sourced from reference TRBV9 and TRBJ1-1, is DSGVTQTPKHLITATGQRVTLRCSPRSGDLSVYWYQQSLDQGLQFLIQYYNGEERAKGNILERFSAQQFPDLHSELNLSSLELGDSALYFCASSLWTDTEAFFGQGTRLTVV.

This chain joins TRBV19 and TRBJ1-4; 8 nucleotides align to TRBD1. The V gene's germline CDR1 is LNHDA and CDR2 SQIVND (reference sequence). The V segment lost 5 bases and the J segment 6 bases; nucleotides outside the gene matches: 8. The CDR3 is 15 residues long. The CDR3 protein is CASSPGQGEHEKLFF. Written as DNA, the CDR3 is TGTGCCAGTAGTCCCGGACAGGGTGAACATGAAAAACTGTTTTTT.

Comment on this clone: A far larger clone is one base from this, pointing to a likely read error. At the DNA level, this CDR3 is encoded by other sequences in the same sample as well. V usage is TRBV2 and J usage is TRBJ1-1; D is ambiguous. This CDR3 contains 13 residues. In germline, CDR1 is SNHLY, CDR2 FYNNEI. Trimming removed 5 bases at V and 6 bases at J, with 13 bases between. The CDR3 loop reads CASSRSPYSEAFF. The CDR3 DNA follows: TGTGCCAGCAGTCGCTCGCCCTACTCTGAAGCTTTCTTT.

The chain employs TRBV18 and TRBJ2-5; possibly TRBD1 or TRBD2 for D (5 bases each). V was trimmed by 0 bases and J by 5 bases, leaving 16 bases between them. The CDR3 sequence is 16 residues long. Germline assignment: CDR1 KGHSH and CDR2 LQKENI. The CDR3, as DNA: TGTGCCAGCTCACCACCGACGGGGACCTCGGGGGAGACCCAGTACTTC. It specifies CASSPPTGTSGETQYF.

This clone has only a few counts. The chain employs TRBV7-9 and TRBJ2-1; D remains unclear. The germline gives CDR1 SEHNR, CDR2 FQNEAQ (reference sequence). Trimming took 1 base from V and 12 from J, leaving 16 bases between them. This CDR3 spans 14 amino acids. CDR3 amino acids: CASSLGSHAQVQFF. The DNA of the CDR3 is TGTGCCAGCAGCTTAGGGTCCCACGCGCAGGTGCAGTTCTTC. The full variable domain, rest sourced from reference TRBV7-9 and TRBJ2-1, is DTGVSQNPRHKITKRGQNVTFRCDPISEHNRLYWYRQTLGQGPEFLTYFQNEAQLEKSRLLSDRFSAERPKGSFSTLEIQRTEQGDSAMYLCASSLGSHAQVQFFGPGTRLTVL.

The V call is TRBV10-3, the J call TRBJ2-1; 7 nucleotides align to TRBD1. Trimming cost V 2 bases and J 7 bases; bases outside gene matches: 14. Germline V gives CDR1 ENHRY, CDR2 SYGVKD. This CDR3 is built from 17 residues. The CDR3 loop reads CAISEPSARGSGNEQFF. The CDR3 nucleotides are TGTGCCATCAGTGAGCCCTCGGCCAGGGGGTCAGGGAATGAGCAGTTCTTC.